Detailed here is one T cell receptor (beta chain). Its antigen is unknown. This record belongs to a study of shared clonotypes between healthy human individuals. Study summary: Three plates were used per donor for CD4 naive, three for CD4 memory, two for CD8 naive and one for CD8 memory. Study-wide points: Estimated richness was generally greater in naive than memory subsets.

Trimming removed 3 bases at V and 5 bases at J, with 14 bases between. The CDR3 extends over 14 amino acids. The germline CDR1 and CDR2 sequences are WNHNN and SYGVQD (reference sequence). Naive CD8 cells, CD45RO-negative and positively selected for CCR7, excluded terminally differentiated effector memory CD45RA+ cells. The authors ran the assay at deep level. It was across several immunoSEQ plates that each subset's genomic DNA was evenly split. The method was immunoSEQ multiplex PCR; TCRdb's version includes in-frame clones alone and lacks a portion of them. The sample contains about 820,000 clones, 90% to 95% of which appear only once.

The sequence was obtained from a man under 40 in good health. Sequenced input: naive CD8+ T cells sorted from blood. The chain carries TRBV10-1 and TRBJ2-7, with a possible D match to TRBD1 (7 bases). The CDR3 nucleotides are TGCGCCAGCAGTGACGGTCAGGGGGGCCACGAGCAGTACTTC. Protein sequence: CASSDGQGGHEQYF.